The 25 T cell receptor beta chains below come from one sample, sequenced in a study of shared clonotypes between healthy human individuals. Naive CD8 cells, CD45RO-negative and positively selected for CCR7, excluded terminally differentiated effector memory CD45RA+ cells. Method: immunoSEQ multiplex PCR; TCRdb's copy keeps in-frame clones and lacks some. This table has around 1,900,000 clones, 85% to 95% appearing once. The specimen sequenced was naive CD8+ T cells from PBMCs. The origin of the receptors is a man between 18 and 29 years old in good health. Some clones in this sample may be carry-over from other donors' samples.

The J gene is TRBJ1-2, the V gene TRBV27; possible D gene TRBD1, 5 bases. The CDR3 is 13 amino acids. V was trimmed by 4 bases and J by 6 bases, leaving 12 bases between them. Germline V gives CDR1 MNHEY, CDR2 SMNVEV (reference sequence). The CDR3 coding sequence is TGTGCCAGCAGTTCCCACAGGTCCGATGGCTACACCTTC. Protein: CASSSHRSDGYTF.

This chain joins TRBV7-6 and TRBJ1-1, with unresolved D. Germline CDR1 SGHVS, CDR2 FNYEAQ. Trimming left V 2 bases short and J 8 bases short, with 9 bases between. The CDR3 loop spans 12 amino acids. The CDR3: CASSLYAQEAFF. CDR3 DNA: TGTGCCAGCAGCTTATATGCACAAGAAGCTTTCTTT.

The chain employs TRBV9 and TRBJ1-4; D unclear. This CDR3 is 16 amino acids long. Trimming left V 4 bases short and J 0 bases short, with 13 bases between. CDR1 is SGDLS and CDR2 is YYNGEE in the germline V gene. The CDR3 is CASSPDGVATNEKLFF. DNA of the CDR3: TGTGCCAGCAGCCCGGACGGAGTTGCAACTAATGAAAAACTGTTTTTT.

The chain uses TRBV19 and TRBJ2-3; 7 nucleotides match TRBD2. V lost 6 bases and J lost 1; bases outside the gene matches: 16. Germline V gene sequence: CDR1 LNHDA, CDR2 SQIVND (reference sequence). The CDR3 is 18 amino acids. The CDR3 sequence is CASRFSGEGLAGTDTQYF. DNA for the CDR3: TGTGCCAGTAGGTTTTCGGGGGAGGGCCTCGCTGGCACAGATACGCAGTATTTT. Drawing the rest from reference TRBV19 and TRBJ2-3, the complete variable domain is DGGITQSPKYLFRKEGQNVTLSCEQNLNHDAMYWYRQDPGQGLRLIYYSQIVNDFQKGDIAEGYSVSREKKESFPLTVTSAQKNPTAFYLCASRFSGEGLAGTDTQYFGPGTRLTVL.

The genes are TRBV2 and TRBJ2-7; TRBD1 agrees at 9 bases. This CDR3 is built from 13 residues. Unmatched junction bases numbered 5, after V lost 6 bases and J lost 5 bases. Germline V gives CDR1 SNHLY, CDR2 FYNNEI. The DNA for the CDR3 is TGTGCCAGCAGGGACAGGGGCCGCAACGAGCAGTACTTC. Translating gives CASRDRGRNEQYF.

The chain combines TRBV7-3 with TRBJ2-1; D is possibly TRBD1 or TRBD2 (5 bases each). The germline CDR1 and CDR2 sequences are SGHTA and FQGTGA. Between the trimmed V and J ends, which lost 5 bases and 10 bases, there was a span of 15 bases. The CDR3 loop spans 13 amino acids. This CDR3 is CASSLAVGAEQFF. The CDR3 coding sequence is TGTGCCAGCAGCCTCGCCGTCGGGGCCGAGCAGTTCTTC.

This chain uses TRBV11-2 with TRBJ1-2; D gene ambiguous. The CDR3 totals 14 residues. V gave up 1 base and J gave up 1 base, with 7 bases separating them. Germline assignment: CDR1 SGHAT and CDR2 FQNNGV. The CDR3 sequence: CASSLAGINYGYTF. The CDR3 DNA reads as TGTGCCAGCAGCTTAGCGGGGATTAACTATGGCTACACCTTC.

This sequence joins TRBV11-3 and TRBJ2-7; D unresolved. Germline lookup yields CDR1 SGHNT and CDR2 YENEEA. Between the trimmed V and J ends, which lost 0 bases and 5 bases, there was a span of 14 bases. The CDR3 is made up of 15 amino acids. In DNA, the CDR3 is TGTGCCAGCAGCTTAGATGAAGGGAAGGTCGACGAGCAGTACTTC. Its protein is CASSLDEGKVDEQYF.

The V call is TRBV5-5, the J call TRBJ1-1; maybe TRBD1 (5 bases). The CDR3 is 15 amino acids. With 4 bases removed from V and 5 bases from J, the gap between germline ends came to 18 bases. Germline CDR1 SGHKS, CDR2 YYEKEE (reference sequence). The CDR3 reads CASSLEWQGGTEAFF. The DNA of the CDR3 is TGTGCCAGCAGCCTGGAGTGGCAGGGAGGGACTGAAGCTTTCTTT.

This clone was seen only once. CDR3 bases: TGTGCCAGCAGCTTGAATCAGGGGAAGAACACCGGGGAGCTGTTTTTT. This encodes CASSLNQGKNTGELFF. The chain combines TRBV7-6 with TRBJ2-2, with D maybe TRBD1 (6 bases). V lost 3 bases to trimming and J lost 1 base, with 12 bases between them. The CDR3 is 16 amino acids. Germline CDR1 and CDR2: SGHVS and FNYEAQ.

The chain has TRBV5-6 and TRBJ2-1, with a possible D match to TRBD1 (6 bases). Germline loops: CDR1 SGHDT, CDR2 YYEEEE. The CDR3 contains 17 residues. V was pared by 3 bases and J by 2 bases, with 18 bases between. CDR3 residues: CASSSTYKGDTYNEQFF. In DNA, the CDR3 is TGTGCCAGCAGCTCAACATACAAGGGGGACACCTACAATGAGCAGTTCTTC.

The chain combines TRBV28 with TRBJ2-2, with 9 nucleotides matching TRBD2. Germline V gene sequence: CDR1 MDHEN, CDR2 SYDVKM. After removal of 7 bases from V and 4 bases from J, the junction contained 4 bases not matched to a gene. The CDR3 loop spans 14 amino acids. CDR3 nucleotides: TGTGCCAGCACGGCAGCGGGAGGCACCGGGGAGCTGTTTTTT. It is translated as CASTAAGGTGELFF.

This chain connects TRBV27 to TRBJ1-1; D gene ambiguous. V was pared by 1 base and J by 7 bases, with 13 bases between. The germline CDR1 and CDR2 sequences are MNHEY and SMNVEV (reference sequence). The CDR3 is 14 residues long. The CDR3 DNA reads TGTGCCAGCAGTTTATACCCCGAGCACTTTGAAGCTTTCTTT. It encodes CASSLYPEHFEAFF.

With respect to this clone: Additional DNA sequences in this sample encode the identical CDR3. This chain joins TRBV7-2 and TRBJ2-7, with TRBD2 matching 7 bases. Germline lookup yields CDR1 SGHTA and CDR2 FQGNSA. CDR3 length: 13 amino acids. The J segment lost 4 bases and the V segment lost 2 bases, leaving 2 bases of the junction unmatched. The CDR3 region has the DNA TGTGCCAGCAGCTTAATTAGCGGGTACGAGCAGTACTTC. Encoded protein: CASSLISGYEQYF.

V and J are TRBV7-9 and TRBJ2-7, with TRBD2 as a possible D gene (6 bases). CDR3 length: 15 amino acids. V was trimmed by 11 bases and J by 3 bases, leaving 23 bases between them. Germline lookup yields CDR1 SEHNR and CDR2 FQNEAQ (reference sequence). The CDR3 reads CAGGEGTEGLYEQYF. Here the CDR3 DNA reads TGTGCCGGAGGTGAAGGGACGGAGGGGCTCTACGAGCAGTACTTC.

Only one count was recorded for this clone. V gene TRBV2 combines with J gene TRBJ2-7; 10 nucleotides match TRBD1. V lost 4 bases and J lost 6; bases outside the gene matches: 18. This CDR3 has 18 residues. Germline V gene lookup returns CDR1 SNHLY and CDR2 FYNNEI. Here the CDR3 reads CASSVPGQGTGLYSEQYF. DNA for the CDR3: TGTGCCAGCAGTGTCCCGGGACAGGGGACGGGACTCTACTCCGAGCAGTACTTC.

This chain uses TRBV6-5 with TRBJ1-4; 7 nucleotides match TRBD1. Germline CDR1 reads MNHEY; CDR2 reads SVGAGI. The V and J ends lost 2 bases and 6 bases, in that order; junction bases with no gene match: 9. This CDR3 comprises 16 residues. The CDR3 DNA sequence: TGTGCCAGCAGTTACGCGACAGGGACCCTACATGAAAAACTGTTTTTT. It encodes CASSYATGTLHEKLFF.

The chain employs TRBV27 and TRBJ1-1; D uncertain. V lost 0 bases, J lost 0 bases, and 8 bases lay in between. Germline-derived CDR1 and CDR2 are MNHEY and SMNVEV (reference sequence). This CDR3 comprises 15 residues. CDR3 loop: CASSLSGLLNTEAFF. CDR3 in DNA: TGTGCCAGCAGTTTATCGGGTCTACTGAACACTGAAGCTTTCTTT.

V gene TRBV4-3 combines with J gene TRBJ2-1, with 9 bases that match TRBD1. Per the germline V gene, CDR1 is LGHNA and CDR2 is YSLEER. V shed 1 base, J shed 7 bases, and the junction held 14 bases outside the gene matches. This CDR3 is built from 18 residues. DNA for the CDR3: TGCGCCAGCAGCCAAGCGGAATCCAGGACAGGGGTCTGGAATGAGCAGTTCTTC. Its translation is CASSQAESRTGVWNEQFF.

This chain joins TRBV4-1 and TRBJ2-2; no definite D call. V shed 3 bases and J shed 6 bases, with 17 bases lying between them. Germline V CDR1 and CDR2: MGHRA, YSYEKL. This CDR3 comprises 16 residues. DNA of the CDR3: TGCGCCAGCAGCCAGGTCGAGATTCTATATGCCGGGGAGCTGTTTTTT. It translates to CASSQVEILYAGELFF.

This clone has a single count. The gene calls are TRBV7-6 and TRBJ2-5; D unresolved. Germline CDR1 and CDR2: SGHVS and FNYEAQ. This CDR3 spans 13 amino acids. V lost 3 bases and J lost 5, with 10 bases in between. The CDR3 DNA follows: TGTGCCAGCAGCTTTCGATTGTGGGAGACCCAGTACTTC. It codes for CASSFRLWETQYF.

The gene calls are TRBV11-3 and TRBJ2-7; D is ambiguous. Looked up from germline, CDR1 is SGHNT and CDR2 is YENEEA. The CDR3 consists of 12 residues. Trimming shortened V by 0 bases and J by 6 bases, and 6 bases separated the two germline ends. CDR3 sequence reads: CASSLDLREQYF. The CDR3 nucleotides read TGTGCCAGCAGCTTAGATCTGCGCGAGCAGTACTTC.

The chain links TRBV19 to TRBJ2-7; TRBD2 is a possible D gene (6 bases). V dropped 5 bases and J dropped 4 bases, with 12 bases sitting between them. Germline CDR1 and CDR2: LNHDA and SQIVND (reference sequence). The CDR3 is 13 amino acids. Here the CDR3 reads CASSGDLEYEQYF. As DNA, the CDR3 is TGTGCCAGTAGTGGGGACTTGGAGTACGAGCAGTACTTC.

CDR3 bases: TGTGCCAGCAGTGAAGCGCCCAGGGGACCTAACTATGGCTACACCTTC. It yields the protein CASSEAPRGPNYGYTF. The rearrangement links TRBV6-1 to TRBJ1-2; a weak D match, TRBD1 (6 bases). The CDR3 covers 16 residues. Germline V gives CDR1 MNHNS, CDR2 SASEGT. V shed 0 bases and J shed 0 bases, with 11 bases lying between them.

The chain links TRBV6-1 to TRBJ1-2; 7 bases map to TRBD1. Germline lookup yields CDR1 MNHNS and CDR2 SASEGT. The CDR3 extends over 15 amino acids. V shed 1 base, J shed 3 bases, and the junction held 5 bases outside the gene matches. As DNA, the CDR3 is TGTGCCAGCAGTGAAGTTTGGACAGGTGACTATGGCTACACCTTC. The encoded protein is CASSEVWTGDYGYTF.